The source of this T cell receptor (beta chain) is a study of metastatic and nonmetastatic thyroid tumors (dated by TCRdb to 2018 to 2020). In terms of the full investigation: For patients with malignant and with benign thyroid disease, the researchers compared repertoires between peripheral blood samples and tumor or nodule tissue samples.

The full study reports these points: In both blood and tumor samples, TCR beta diversity was reported to be significantly higher in malignant tumors than in benign nodules.

Before undergoing thyroid surgery, none of the patients had been given any kind of treatment. The study retrospectively analysed patient clinical samples collected from about 2012 to 2019 using T-cell receptor beta sequencing. Based on the germline V gene, the CDR1 and CDR2 sequences are SGHAT and FQNNGV. V drops 7 bases and J drops 2 bases, leaving 18 bases in between. Including cysteine and phenylalanine, the CDR3 has 16 amino acids. The sequence is cut down to CDR3 DNA, 48 bases in frame from base 1. Libraries were constructed by PCR. The sequencer was an Illumina HiSeq 4000. The TCR beta-chain CDR3 region of each patient was profiled by high-throughput sequencing. Turning to the authors' computational methods: CDR3 differences across clinicopathological groups were used to build a classifier for discriminating distant-metastatic papillary thyroid cancer patients. Repertoire diversity was assessed with the Shannon index, and tumor-blood repertoire similarity with the Morisita-Horn index. TCRdb's own reprocessing of the public reads used fastp at Q25 and MiXCR and kept productive beta chains. The V and J calls were not made by the authors but by TCRdb's processing. The sample contains about 24,000 clones, under 30% of them found a single time. The top ten constitute 70% to 75% of the sample.

Turning to this clone: It has no known antigen specificity. No per-base quality is available; no much larger clone lies one base away.

The sequence is built from TRBV11-2 and TRBJ1-3; the D gene is perhaps TRBD1, from 5 matching bases. Sequenced material: blood. The clonotype originates from a male donor with papillary thyroid cancer or a benign thyroid nodule (not recorded which). Some clones in this sample may be carry-over from other donors' samples. The nucleotide sequence is given as TGTGCCAGCACCCTTGCCGGGGCCCACACTGGAAACACCATATATTTT. Its amino acids are CASTLAGAHTGNTIYF. The CDR3 plus the reference TRBV11-2 and TRBJ1-3 genes for the other parts give the full variable domain: EAGVAQSPRYKIIEKRQSVAFWCNPISGHATLYWYQQILGQGPKLLIQFQNNGVVDDSQLPKDRFSAERLKGVDSTLKIQPAKLEDSAVYLCASTLAGAHTGNTIYFGEGSWLTVV.